The clone carrying this T cell receptor beta chain has just one count. V shed 0 bases and J shed 0 bases, with 9 bases lying between them. The CDR3 sequence is 15 residues long. Germline V CDR1 and CDR2: KGHSH, LQKENI. These data are taken from a study of cytomegalovirus exposure and HLA in healthy donors. PCR was performed using 60 Vbeta and 13 Jbeta primers. Profiling relied on immunoSEQ multiplex PCR, and the TCRdb table lists in-frame clones only, not all of them. The data show approximately 150,000 clones, with over 75% seen just once and approximately 5.5% held by the top ten. The TCR sequence derives from a man aged 25-40 years in good health and CMV-seropositive. Sequencing was carried out using PBMCs. This rearrangement joins TRBV18 to TRBJ2-7; D might be TRBD2 (6 bases). The CDR3 is CASSPPGGSSYEQYF. The CDR3 bases are TGTGCCAGCTCACCACCGGGGGGAAGCTCCTACGAGCAGTACTTC.